This TCR beta chain was recorded in a study of T cells in Graves' hyperthyroidism and ophthalmopathy. The CDR3 totals 14 residues. V was pared by 2 bases and J by 7 bases, with 9 bases of the junction left unmatched. CDR1 is SGHKS, CDR2 YYEKEE, per germline (reference sequence). There were TCR beta CDR3 regions amplified from RNA transcripts. The HTBI primer set served for first-round RT-PCR of the TCR CDR3. TCRdb fed the multiplex PCR reads into MiXCR, producing one record per CDR3 protein. The table lists a few hundred thousand distinct CDR3 sequences, under 25% of them singletons, with roughly 52% in the top ten. This clonotype was seen at least ten times.

This receptor was identified in a woman between 45 and 65 years old with Graves' hyperthyroidism. This chain joins TRBV5-5 and TRBJ2-7, with 7 bases matching TRBD1. Specimen: blood. CDR3 sequence reads: CASSLRGPPGEQYF. The CDR3 DNA is TGTGCCAGCAGCTTAAGGGGGCCCCCGGGAGAGCAGTACTTC. The complete variable domain, with remaining parts taken from reference TRBV5-5 and TRBJ2-7, reads DAGVTQSPTHLIKTRGQQVTLRCSPISGHKSVSWYQQVLGQGPQFIFQYYEKEERGRGNFPDRFSARQFPNYSSELNVNALLLGDSALYLCASSLRGPPGEQYFGPGTRLTVT.